This T cell receptor (beta chain) originates from a study of shared clonotypes between healthy human individuals. Genomic DNA from unsorted samples was obtained from around 88 million PBMCs (per sample). The V end was cut by 0 bases, the J end by 1 base, with 6 bases between. The length of the CDR3 is 14 residues. Germline values: CDR1 ENHRY, CDR2 SYGVKD. Methods used by the authors: Filtering of immunoSEQ junctional sequences could not match full-length read filtering. The assay was immunoSEQ multiplex PCR, and TCRdb's table has in-frame clones only and misses some. V and J calls and clone size are those listed in that table; D and trimming were worked out from the DNA. The table records fewer than 650,000 clones, just over 75% of them present only once.

The clonotype was recovered from a woman aged 40 to 55 in good health. Some clones in this sample may be carry-over from other donors' samples. V and J are TRBV10-3 and TRBJ2-5; D not resolved. The sequencing sample was made of PBMCs. The CDR3 coding sequence is TGTGCCATCAGTGAGTCGAACAGCCAAGAGACCCAGTACTTC. Amino acid sequence: CAISESNSQETQYF.